These T cell receptor beta chains were read from a single sample in a study of neurological immune-mediated disorders. MiXCR was run by TCRdb on the 5' RACE reads, yielding one entry per CDR3 protein. The data hold around 26,000 distinct CDR3 sequences, with just over 6.5% observed a single time. Sequences were obtained from PBMCs. Receptors originate from a woman in her forties or fifties in good health. Each CDR3 is given with its conserved first and last residue. D genes are given only for firm matches. Clone size is stated in some rows and not others, as once, few, many or a class when expanded.

clone size | J gene | V gene | D gene | CDR3 DNA | CDR3 protein
many | TRBJ1-2 | TRBV3-1 | NA | TGTGCCAGCAGCCAAGATGGGGTGCATGGCTACACCTTC | CASSQDGVHGYTF
many | TRBJ1-6 | TRBV6-1 | NA | TGTGCCAGCAGTGAAAGTGTGGCGTATAATTCACCCCTCCACTTT | CASSESVAYNSPLHF
NA | TRBJ2-5 | TRBV6-2/TRBV6-3 | NA | TGTGCCAGCAGTTTCACCCGGTACCAAGAGACCCAGTACTTC | CASSFTRYQETQYF
many | TRBJ2-1 | TRBV20-1 | TRBD1 | TGCAGTGCTACTACCGGACAGGGAGGCAATGAGCAGTTCTTC | CSATTGQGGNEQFF
many | TRBJ1-1 | TRBV20-1 | NA | TGCAGTGCTAGAGAGGGGGCGGGCTTGAACACTGAAGCTTTCTTT | CSAREGAGLNTEAFF
many | TRBJ1-2 | TRBV29-1 | NA | TGCAGCGTTGGCGCTGTTGCAGGGAGCTATGGCTACACCTTC | CSVGAVAGSYGYTF
many | TRBJ2-7 | TRBV20-1 | TRBD2 | TGCAGTGCTAGAGATGGGAGGGACGAGCAGTACTTC | CSARDGRDEQYF
many | TRBJ2-5 | TRBV25-1 | NA | TGTGCCAGCAGAGGGGCCGGGGTCCAGTACTTC | CASRGAGVQYF
many | TRBJ2-3 | TRBV9 | NA | TGTGCCAGCAGCGTATCCAATACGCAGTATTTT | CASSVSNTQYF
medium-sized | TRBJ2-3 | TRBV7-8 | TRBD1 | TGTGCCAGCAGTTTCGACAGGGGAGGATTCACAGATACGCAGTATTTT | CASSFDRGGFTDTQYF
many | TRBJ2-1 | TRBV27 | TRBD1 | TGTGCCAGCAGAGCGACAGGGGACAACCCCTACAATGAGCAGTTCTTC | CASRATGDNPYNEQFF
many | TRBJ2-3 | TRBV25-1 | NA | TGTGCCAGCAGCCCAGCGGGTGGTCGCACAGATACGCAGTATTTT | CASSPAGGRTDTQYF
many | TRBJ2-7 | TRBV20-1 | TRBD2 | TGCAGTGCTGGGGGGGGGGGCGAGCAGTACTTC | CSAGGGGEQYF
many | TRBJ2-3 | TRBV20-1 | TRBD2 | TGCAGTGGTTTTAGCGGGGGGACCACAGATACGCAGTATTTT | CSGFSGGTTDTQYF
many | TRBJ2-3 | TRBV9 | TRBD2 | TGTGCCAGCAGCGAGCAGACTAGCGGGACAGATACGCAGTATTTT | CASSEQTSGTDTQYF
many | TRBJ2-1 | TRBV5-1 | TRBD2 | TGCGCCAGCAGCGGGCAAAGCGGGGGGGCGCTTAGGAATGAGCAGTTCTTC | CASSGQSGGALRNEQFF
many | TRBJ1-2 | TRBV7-2 | TRBD1 | TGTGCCAGCAACCCATCGGGACAGGGGAAGAGCTACACCTTC | CASNPSGQGKSYTF
many | TRBJ1-2 | TRBV7-2 | NA | TGTGCCAGCAGCCCCGGGTCTGTCGGCGGCTACACCTTC | CASSPGSVGGYTF
many | TRBJ2-7 | TRBV14 | NA | TGTGCCAGCAGCCAAGAGTGGGTTACCTACGAGCAGTACTTC | CASSQEWVTYEQYF
many | TRBJ2-7 | TRBV11-2 | TRBD1 | TGTGCCAGCAGCGGAGACAGGGGGCAGGGCGAGCAGTACTTC | CASSGDRGQGEQYF
many | TRBJ1-5 | TRBV18 | NA | TGTGCCAGCTCACCGGGGGGCGTTCAGCCCCAGCATTTT | CASSPGGVQPQHF
many | TRBJ2-1 | TRBV7-3 | TRBD2 | TGTGCCAGCAGCTTAAACGGAGCGGGGACCTACAATGAGCAGTTCTTC | CASSLNGAGTYNEQFF
many | TRBJ1-5 | TRBV6-5 | NA | TGTGCCAGCAGGGACACCGGTAGCAATCAGCCCCAGCATTTT | CASRDTGSNQPQHF
NA | TRBJ2-5 | TRBV12-3/TRBV12-4 | NA | TGTGCCAGCAGTTTGCTGGGGTATGGAGAGACCCAGTACTTC | CASSLLGYGETQYF
medium-sized | TRBJ1-5 | TRBV24-1 | NA | TGTGCCACCAGTGGGACACTGAATCAGCCCCAGCATTTT | CATSGTLNQPQHF
many | TRBJ2-4 | TRBV20-1 | NA | TGCAGTGCTTCCAACATTCAGTACTTC | CSASNIQYF
medium-sized | TRBJ1-5 | TRBV5-1 | NA | TGCGCCAGCAGCTTGGCGCGGCATAGGCAGGAGCCCATATGTCATAGCAATCAGCCCCAGCATTTT | CASSLARHRQEPICHSNQPQHF
NA | TRBJ2-1 | TRBV11-3 | TRBD1 | TGTGCCAGCAGCCCGGACAGGGAATGGAATGAGCAGTTCTTC | CASSPDREWNEQFF
many | TRBJ1-5 | TRBV28 | NA | TGTGCCAGCAGTTTAGTTCGAGGTTGGAGCAATCAGCCCCAGCATTTT | CASSLVRGWSNQPQHF
NA | TRBJ1-2 | TRBV12-3/TRBV12-4 | NA | TGTGCCAGCAGTTTTGGCAGGGTGAGGGCTGGCTACACCTTC | CASSFGRVRAGYTF
NA | TRBJ2-2 | TRBV10-3 | TRBD2 | TGTGCCATCAGTGATCCCAGCGGGAGGGTCACCGGGGAGCTGTTTTTT | CAISDPSGRVTGELFF
many | TRBJ2-1 | TRBV6-5 | TRBD2 | TGTGCCAGCAGTTTCGCCTTTACGGGGGGGCACTACAATGAGCAGTTCTTC | CASSFAFTGGHYNEQFF
many | TRBJ2-5 | TRBV6-2/TRBV6-3 | NA | TGTGCCAGCAGTCACAACCGAGGGACCCAGTACTTC | CASSHNRGTQYF
many | TRBJ1-3 | TRBV11-2 | NA | TGTGCCAGCAGCTTAGAACCCACAGGATTCGGGACTGGAAACACCATATATTTT | CASSLEPTGFGTGNTIYF
few | TRBJ2-7 | TRBV20-1 | TRBD1 | TGCAGTGCTAGATCACTGACAGGGGGCCCCTACGAGCAGTACTTC | CSARSLTGGPYEQYF
many | TRBJ1-2 | TRBV10-3 | NA | TGTGCCATCAGTGAGACACGGGGTTATGGCTACACCTTC | CAISETRGYGYTF
many | TRBJ1-1 | TRBV12-3/TRBV12-4 | TRBD1 | TGTGCCAGCAGTCCGGGACAGATGAACACTGAAGCTTTCTTT | CASSPGQMNTEAFF
many | TRBJ2-3 | TRBV18 | TRBD1 | TGTGCCAGCTCACCCACGGGACAGACAGATACGCAGTATTTT | CASSPTGQTDTQYF
many | TRBJ1-1 | TRBV20-1 | NA | TGCAGTGCTAGAGGAAGGCTTGAAGCTTTCTTT | CSARGRLEAFF
many | TRBJ1-3 | TRBV13 | NA | TGTGCCAGCAGCTTAGTCAGTGTTCCAGGGCCGTGGACGGGAAACACCATATATTTT | CASSLVSVPGPWTGNTIYF
NA | TRBJ2-7 | TRBV5-6 | NA | TGTGCCAGCAGCCCCGGGACACTCGGATCCGAGCAGTACTTC | CASSPGTLGSEQYF
many | TRBJ2-2 | TRBV12-3/TRBV12-4 | NA | TGTGCCAGCAGTTTAAACACCGGGGAGCTGTTTTTT | CASSLNTGELFF
many | TRBJ2-1 | TRBV7-6 | TRBD1 | TGTGCCAGCAGCCTGGGGACAGCGACCGTAAATGAGCAGTTCTTC | CASSLGTATVNEQFF
many | TRBJ2-5 | TRBV15 | TRBD2 | TGTGCCACCAGAGAGGGAGGGAGGGGAGAGACCCAGTACTTC | CATREGGRGETQYF